These T cell receptor beta chains were read from a single sample in a study of T cells after yellow fever vaccination. MiXCR, run by TCRdb on the 5' RACE reads, gives a single entry per CDR3 protein. The table has 250,000 to 400,000 distinct CDR3 sequences, roughly 4.3% seen once. The input for sequencing was PBMCs, taken 15 days after the yellow fever booster vaccination. These receptors all stem from a man younger than 30 who received the YFV17D yellow fever vaccine. Each CDR3 is given with its conserved first and last residue. The order of the fields is J gene, D gene, clone size, V gene, CDR3 DNA, CDR3 protein. D genes are given only for firm matches. Not every row has a clone size; where given, it reads once, few, many or a size class.

>TRBJ1-2|TRBD1|many|TRBV29-1
TGCAGCGCCTTGGACAGGGTTAATAGCGGCTACACCTTC
CSALDRVNSGYTF
>TRBJ2-3|TRBD2|many|TRBV20-1
TGCAGTGCTACCTTAGCGGGGGGGCCGAGAACAGATACGCAGTATTTT
CSATLAGGPRTDTQYF
>TRBJ2-3|TRBD2|many|TRBV29-1
TGCAGCGTTGTTCCGGGACTAGCGGGGGACGGCACAGATACGCAGTATTTT
CSVVPGLAGDGTDTQYF
>TRBJ2-5|NA|few|TRBV5-5
TGTGCCAGCAGCCGCGGACGGAGCGGGGAGACCCAGTACTTC
CASSRGRSGETQYF
>TRBJ2-2|NA|many|TRBV20-1
TGCAGTATAAGGGGGAGAAACACCGGGGAGCTGTTTTTT
CSIRGRNTGELFF
>TRBJ2-5|NA|few|TRBV24-1
TGTGCCTATACCGTTCAAGAGACCCAGTACTTC
CAYTVQETQYF
>TRBJ1-1|NA|many|TRBV4-2
TGTGCCAGCAGCCAAGACCTGGGGGGGAACACTGAAGCTTTCTTT
CASSQDLGGNTEAFF
>TRBJ1-5|NA|few|TRBV5-1
TGCGCCAGCAGCCCGGCTACAGGGAATCAGCCCCAGCATTTT
CASSPATGNQPQHF
>TRBJ2-1|NA|few|TRBV7-2
TGTGCCAGCAGCTTCTATTCGAGAGGTAATGAGCAGTTCTTC
CASSFYSRGNEQFF
>TRBJ1-1|NA|few|TRBV7-3
TGTGCCAGCAGACGTGACGGGAACACTGAAGCTTTCTTT
CASRRDGNTEAFF
>TRBJ2-1|NA|few|TRBV20-1
TGCAGTGCTAGGGCCAGGGGAGGAAGGGTCGATGAGCAGTTCTTC
CSARARGGRVDEQFF
>TRBJ2-5|TRBD2|few|TRBV7-2
TGTGCCAGCAGCCTCCTCGGGGGGGAGGCAGAGACCCAGTACTTC
CASSLLGGEAETQYF
>TRBJ1-5|NA|few|TRBV15
TGTGCCACCAGCAGACGGCCAGTGGGCAATCAGCCCCAGCATTTT
CATSRRPVGNQPQHF
>TRBJ2-1|TRBD2|many|TRBV7-3
TGTGCCAGCAGCCTCAGAGGGACTAGCGGGGGTGGGGAGCAGTTCTTC
CASSLRGTSGGGEQFF
>TRBJ2-7|NA|NA|TRBV4-1
TGCGCCAGCAGCCAAGAGGCCCGGCTCGCCGGAACCTACGAGCAGTACTTC
CASSQEARLAGTYEQYF
>TRBJ1-1|TRBD1|many|TRBV2
TGTGCCAGCAGTCGCACCCGTACAGACAGGGGTGGCGAAGCTTTCTTT
CASSRTRTDRGGEAFF
>TRBJ2-5|NA|many|TRBV29-1
TGCAGCGTTGAAAGGCAGGGAGAGACCCAGTACTTC
CSVERQGETQYF
>TRBJ2-5|TRBD1|few|TRBV7-8
TGTGCCAGCAGCCCCGGGACAGGGAGATTCGTGGAGACCCAGTACTTC
CASSPGTGRFVETQYF
>TRBJ2-2|TRBD2|NA|TRBV3-1
TGTGCCAGCAGTCTTTTTAGCGGGGGGGCGACCGGGGAGCTGTTTTTT
CASSLFSGGATGELFF
>TRBJ1-6|TRBD1|many|TRBV5-5
TGTGCCAGCAGCTTACAGACAGGGCGGCCATCACCCCTCCACTTT
CASSLQTGRPSPLHF
>TRBJ2-1|NA|few|TRBV24-1
TGTGCCACCAGTGAGGCGGGACTTGATGACAATGAGCAGTTCTTC
CATSEAGLDDNEQFF
>TRBJ1-4|NA|many|TRBV7-3
TGTGCCAGCAGCTTACATCCAGTCGTAAATGAAAAACTGTTTTTT
CASSLHPVVNEKLFF
>TRBJ2-1|TRBD2|NA|TRBV4-2
TGTGCCAGCAGCCAAGACCCGGCTAGCGGGGGGAGGAATGAGCAGTTCTTC
CASSQDPASGGRNEQFF
>TRBJ1-5|NA|NA|TRBV5-6
TGTGCCAGCAGCCAGCGACGGGACGTGGATCAGCCCCAGCATTTT
CASSQRRDVDQPQHF
>TRBJ1-1|NA|many|TRBV6-2/TRBV6-3
TGTGCCAGCAGTTATGAGGACACTGAAGCTTTCTTT
CASSYEDTEAFF
>TRBJ2-3|NA|many|TRBV5-1
TGCGCCAGCAGCTTCGACCCGGGTTACCGTCCAGATACGCAGTATTTT
CASSFDPGYRPDTQYF
>TRBJ1-4|NA|NA|TRBV14
TGTGCCAGCAGCCAACAGGGTGATGAAAAACTGTTTTTT
CASSQQGDEKLFF
>TRBJ1-1|NA|many|TRBV7-2
TGTGCCAGCAGCGAGAGGAATCAGGGAACTGCTTTCTTT
CASSERNQGTAFF
>TRBJ1-1|NA|many|TRBV7-9
TGTGCCAGCAGCCCCCCGGCAGTATCGAACACTGAAGCTTTCTTT
CASSPPAVSNTEAFF
>TRBJ2-7|NA|few|TRBV6-5
TGTGCCAGCACCCCCCAGGCCGAGAACTCCTACGAGCAGTACTTC
CASTPQAENSYEQYF
>TRBJ2-5|NA|few|TRBV20-1
TGCAATGCCGCCCGGGGACAAGAGACCCAGTACTTC
CNAARGQETQYF
>TRBJ2-3|NA|few|TRBV10-3
TGTGCCATCAGTGACTATCGGAGTGATACGCAGTATTTT
CAISDYRSDTQYF
>TRBJ2-1|NA|few|TRBV7-7
TGTGCTAGCAGCTTAAGGATCGAATACAATGAGCAGTTCTTC
CASSLRIEYNEQFF
>TRBJ2-2|NA|NA|TRBV6-5
TGTGCCAGCAGTTATTCAAAGGGACACGCGAACACCGGGGAGCTGTTTTTT
CASSYSKGHANTGELFF
>TRBJ1-1|TRBD1|many|TRBV5-1
TGCGCCAGCAGCTGGACAGGGCTGGGCACTGAAGCTTTCTTT
CASSWTGLGTEAFF
>TRBJ2-7|TRBD2|NA|TRBV20-1
TGCAGTGCTACGGGACTAGCGGAGAAACTAGTCATCGAGCAGTACTTC
CSATGLAEKLVIEQYF
>TRBJ2-7|NA|NA|TRBV20-1
TGCAGTGCTAGAGTTGCTCCGCTCTCCTACGAGCAGTACTTC
CSARVAPLSYEQYF
>TRBJ1-4|NA|NA|TRBV18
TGTGCCAGCTCACCCTTTTCAGGGATGACTAATGAAAAACTGTTTTTT
CASSPFSGMTNEKLFF
>TRBJ2-5|TRBD1|NA|TRBV6-5
TGTGCCAGCAGTAACAGGGGAACCCAAGAGACCCAGTACTTC
CASSNRGTQETQYF
>TRBJ2-3|NA|many|TRBV12-3/TRBV12-4
TGTGCCAGCAGGCGAGACATCGGGGCAGATACGCAGTATTTT
CASRRDIGADTQYF
>TRBJ2-1|NA|NA|TRBV7-9
TGTGCCAGCAGTTCCGTAGGGGGCAATGAGCAGTTCTTC
CASSSVGGNEQFF
>TRBJ1-5|NA|NA|TRBV4-1
TGCGCCAGCAGCCAATTTTATTTAGGAGGCAAAGATCAGCCCCAGCATTTT
CASSQFYLGGKDQPQHF
>TRBJ2-1|TRBD2|many|TRBV7-9
TGTGCCAGCAGCGGAGGACTAGCGGATTACAATGAGCAGTTCTTC
CASSGGLADYNEQFF
>TRBJ2-5|NA|NA|TRBV24-1
TGTGCCACCAGTGAAGGCTCAGGGTTAGGGGAGACCCAGTACTTC
CATSEGSGLGETQYF
>TRBJ1-2|NA|NA|TRBV29-1
TGCAGCGTTGAGGACAGCGACGTTTGGTATGGCTACACCTTC
CSVEDSDVWYGYTF
>TRBJ2-1|NA|few|TRBV20-1
TGCAGTGCTAGAGACCTTCGAGCCGATGAGCAGTTCTTC
CSARDLRADEQFF
>TRBJ1-4|NA|few|TRBV4-3
TGCGCCAGCAGCACCCGCCATCCGGGGGCGCAGGATGAAAAACTGTTTTTT
CASSTRHPGAQDEKLFF
>TRBJ2-7|TRBD1|many|TRBV4-1
TGCGCCAGCAGCCAATCCAGTAGGGGATACTCCGGGACAGGGACCTACGAGCAGTACTTC
CASSQSSRGYSGTGTYEQYF
>TRBJ1-4|NA|few|TRBV20-1
TGCAGTGCTAGCAATACAGGATTTTATTCGGAAAAACTGTTTTTT
CSASNTGFYSEKLFF
>TRBJ2-7|TRBD1|few|TRBV20-1
TGCAGTGCCCCCCGGACAGGGTCGGTGGAGCAGTACTTC
CSAPRTGSVEQYF
>TRBJ2-3|NA|many|TRBV20-1
TGCAGTGCTAGACTCCCAGGGACAGATACGCAGTATTTT
CSARLPGTDTQYF
>TRBJ1-1|NA|NA|TRBV7-2
TGTGCCAGCAGCCCCGGGACAATCCGTGAAGCTTTCTTT
CASSPGTIREAFF
>TRBJ2-3|NA|many|TRBV29-1
TGCAGCGTTGCGGTAGCCACTCTGGATACGCAGTATTTT
CSVAVATLDTQYF
>TRBJ2-5|TRBD2|many|TRBV11-2
TGTGCCAGCAGCCGAACTAGCGGACAAGAGACCCAGTACTTC
CASSRTSGQETQYF
>TRBJ2-5|NA|NA|TRBV7-2
TGTGCCAGCGGATTGGCCCTCAGGGAAGAGACCCAGTACTTC
CASGLALREETQYF
>TRBJ2-3|NA|many|TRBV6-2/TRBV6-3
TGTGCCAGCAGTTACTCGCTAGTGGACGCACGAGATACGCAGTATTTT
CASSYSLVDARDTQYF
>TRBJ2-1|NA|NA|TRBV5-1
TGCGCCAGCAGCTTGGAAGGTGAAGGTTACAATGAGCAGTTCTTC
CASSLEGEGYNEQFF
>TRBJ2-6|TRBD1|NA|TRBV6-1
TGTGCCAGCAGTGCCCCCCGACAGGGGACTGGGGCCAACGTCCTGACTTTC
CASSAPRQGTGANVLTF
>TRBJ2-2|NA|many|TRBV7-3
TGTGCCAGCAGCCCCAGCCCGACCGTTACCGGGGAGCTGTTTTTT
CASSPSPTVTGELFF